Shown below are 30 T cell receptor beta chains from a single sample sequenced in a study of blood T cells in healthy people across ages. Next came a second PCR, run for about 6 to 12 cycles, which used a sample-barcoded 5' primer along with a J-beta primer mix. MiXCR was run by TCRdb on the 5' RACE reads, yielding one entry per CDR3 protein. This sample yields hundreds of thousands of distinct CDR3 sequences, of which less than 25% are seen a single time; around 10% belongs to the top ten. This sample also appeared in a second study, on T cells of mothers and their children.

Sequencing was done on a sample of blood. The receptors derive from a boy aged 5-17 years in good health.

About this clonotype: Likely a read error: the CDR3 ends without its conserved phenylalanine or tryptophan. The chain combines TRBV4-2 with TRBJ2-5, with D uncertain. The CDR3 has 12 amino acids. Deletions cut 0 bases from V and 6 bases from J, with 5 bases between. Germline loops: CDR1 LGHNA, CDR2 YNFKEQ. CDR3 residues: CASSQDRQTQYL. The CDR3 bases are TGTGCCAGCAGCCAAGATCGCCAGACCCAGTACCTC.

This rearrangement joins TRBV3-1 to TRBJ2-1, with D unresolved. The germline V gene has CDR1 LGHDT and CDR2 YNNKEL (reference sequence). This CDR3 contains 14 residues. V was cut by 0 bases and J by 9 bases, with 12 bases left in between. CDR3 amino acids: CASSQELRVAEQFF. The DNA of the CDR3 is TGTGCCAGCAGCCAAGAGCTAAGGGTAGCTGAGCAGTTCTTC.

CDR3 sequence: CSAPQGSNYGYTF. CDR3 coding DNA: TGCAGTGCCCCACAGGGGTCTAACTATGGCTACACCTTC. The chain combines TRBV20-1 with TRBJ1-2; 7 bases agree with TRBD1. CDR1 and CDR2 from the germline V gene are DFQATT and SNEGSKA (reference sequence). The CDR3 has 13 residues. After removal of 6 bases from V and 0 bases from J, the junction contained 4 bases not matched to a gene.

The chain recombines TRBV9 with TRBJ1-3, with D perhaps TRBD1 (5 bases). The V gene lost 0 bases and the J gene lost 7 bases, with 17 bases spanning the gap. This CDR3 has 16 amino acids. Germline CDR1 and CDR2: SGDLS and YYNGEE. Here the CDR3 reads CASSVGLGEGSNTIYF. For the CDR3, the DNA is TGTGCCAGCAGCGTAGGTCTCGGTGAGGGGAGTAACACCATATATTTT.

This clonotype was counted many times. V usage is TRBV12-3 or TRBV12-4 and J usage is TRBJ2-5; D perhaps matches TRBD2 (6 bases). This CDR3 has 16 amino acids. Deletions cut 5 bases from V and 4 bases from J, with 20 bases between. The chain's CDR3 is CASSTGTLQSRETQYF. The CDR3 bases are TGTGCCAGCAGTACCGGGACTCTACAGAGTCGAGAGACCCAGTACTTC.

The table lists this clonotype with many counts. The rearrangement uses TRBV20-1 and TRBJ1-4; weak D call: TRBD1 (5 bases). Germline values: CDR1 DFQATT, CDR2 SNEGSKA (reference sequence). Trimming shortened V by 0 bases and J by 4 bases, and 15 bases separated the two germline ends. The CDR3 extends over 16 amino acids. In DNA form, the CDR3 reads TGCAGTGCTAGAGATCAGGGAACAGGACTTAATGAAAAACTGTTTTTT. Protein product: CSARDQGTGLNEKLFF.

This clonotype has more than one count but fewer than ten. This rearrangement joins TRBV27 to TRBJ1-4, with TRBD1 matching over 12 bases. J was trimmed by 5 bases and V by 5 bases; bases with no gene match: 3. The germline gives CDR1 MNHEY, CDR2 SMNVEV (reference sequence). The CDR3 totals 15 residues. CDR3 region: CASSAGTGGNEKLFF. The CDR3 DNA reads TGTGCCAGCAGTGCCGGGACAGGGGGCAATGAAAAACTGTTTTTT.

The chain carries TRBV28 and TRBJ1-5; maybe TRBD1 (6 bases). CDR3 length equals 17 residues. Between the trimmed V and J ends, which lost 2 bases and 0 bases, there was a span of 14 bases. Germline V gives CDR1 MDHEN, CDR2 SYDVKM. The chain's CDR3 is CASSLEAGDYSNQPQHF. The CDR3 DNA follows: TGTGCCAGCAGTTTAGAGGCAGGGGACTATAGCAATCAGCCCCAGCATTTT.

V is TRBV20-1 and J is TRBJ2-1; 7 bases align to TRBD2. CDR1 and CDR2 (germline): DFQATT, SNEGSKA (reference sequence). The CDR3 runs 17 residues. The V segment lost 0 bases and the J segment 6 bases; nucleotides outside the gene matches: 14. DNA for the CDR3: TGCAGTGCTAGAGATTGGGAGGGAGTCGACGGGGGCAATGAGCAGTTCTTC. Its translation: CSARDWEGVDGGNEQFF.

V is TRBV20-1 and J is TRBJ2-5, with D perhaps assigned TRBD1 or TRBD2 (6 bases each). In germline, CDR1 is DFQATT, CDR2 SNEGSKA (reference sequence). The CDR3 contains 13 residues. The germline V and J ends were trimmed by 4 bases and 1 base, with 10 bases remaining between them. The CDR3 loop reads CSAIEGGQETQYF. CDR3 nucleotide sequence: TGCAGTGCTATAGAGGGGGGCCAAGAGACCCAGTACTTC.

This chain connects TRBV11-2 to TRBJ2-1, with 7 bases that match TRBD2. Gene TRBJ2-5 matches the end of the DNA better, so the J call may be wrong. CDR3 length equals 15 residues. CDR1 and CDR2 from the germline V gene are SGHAT and FQNNGV. CDR3 sequence reads: CASSPPVGGQETQYF. The CDR3 region has the DNA TGTGCCAGCAGCCCCCCGGTCGGGGGGCAAGAGACCCAGTACTTC.

This clonotype was observed a handful of times. The chain links TRBV4-1 to TRBJ1-5; D may be TRBD1 (6 bases). With 0 bases removed from V and 5 bases from J, the gap between germline ends came to 14 bases. The germline V gene has CDR1 MGHRA and CDR2 YSYEKL. The CDR3 totals 16 residues. The CDR3 bases are TGCGCCAGCAGCCAAGAGGGGGGCAGGGTGGATCAGCCCCAGCATTTT. Translation gives CASSQEGGRVDQPQHF.

This rearrangement joins TRBV10-3 to TRBJ1-1; TRBD1 matches 7 bases. This CDR3 is 14 amino acids long. From germline, CDR1 is ENHRY and CDR2 SYGVKD. V was pared by 9 bases and J by 1 base, with 8 bases of the junction left unmatched. The CDR3 nucleotides are TGTGCCATTCGGGACAGATTACAGAACACTGAAGCTTTCTTT. Residues: CAIRDRLQNTEAFF.

This clonotype was detected a few times. This chain links TRBV13 with TRBJ2-7, with D maybe TRBD2 (6 bases). With 1 base removed from V and 7 bases from J, the gap between germline ends came to 11 bases. CDR1 is PRHDT and CDR2 is FYEKMQ in the germline V gene (reference sequence). This CDR3 spans 13 amino acids. CDR3 sequence reads: CASSLVGGEEQYF. As DNA, the CDR3 is TGTGCCAGCAGCTTAGTGGGCGGGGAGGAGCAGTACTTC.

This chain connects TRBV10-3 to TRBJ2-5; D tentatively fits TRBD1 or TRBD2 (6 bases each). In germline, CDR1 is ENHRY, CDR2 SYGVKD. Trimming took off 10 bases at V and 5 bases at J, with 14 bases between the two ends. CDR3 length: 12 amino acids. The CDR3 spells CATRGPGETQYF. The CDR3, as DNA: TGTGCCACTCGGGGGCCCGGGGAGACCCAGTACTTC.

The count of this clonotype is one. The J gene is TRBJ2-5, the V gene TRBV9; 8 bases are a match to TRBD2. The J call may be wrong; the DNA end is better matched by TRBJ2-1. The germline V gene has CDR1 SGDLS and CDR2 YYNGEE. This CDR3 region has 19 residues. The chain's CDR3 is CASSVAAGLAGGVLQEQFF. CDR3 DNA: TGTGCCAGCAGCGTAGCAGCGGGTCTAGCGGGCGGAGTACTACAAGAGCAGTTCTTC.

The chain links TRBV6-1 to TRBJ1-5; D perhaps matches TRBD1 (6 bases). CDR3 size: 14 residues. The germline gives CDR1 MNHNS, CDR2 SASEGT. Between the trimmed V and J ends, which lost 8 bases and 8 bases, there was a span of 19 bases. CDR3 coding DNA: TGTGCCAGCGGTGTACAGAACCGGGACAAGCCCCAGCATTTT. Its protein is CASGVQNRDKPQHF.

This clonotype was observed a handful of times. The chain employs TRBV20-1 and TRBJ1-4; D gene ambiguous. The V gene's germline CDR1 is DFQATT and CDR2 SNEGSKA (reference sequence). The V end lost 7 bases, the J end lost 8 bases, and 14 bases lay between the germline ends. The CDR3 runs 12 residues. This CDR3 reads CSVTGLEEKLFF. CDR3 bases: TGCAGTGTGACCGGGCTCGAGGAAAAACTGTTTTTT.

The chain employs TRBV6-2 or TRBV6-3 and TRBJ2-1, with TRBD2 matching over 12 bases. Germline CDR1 MNHEY, CDR2 SVGEGT. After removal of 0 bases from V and 3 bases from J, the junction contained 18 bases not matched to a gene. The CDR3 runs 22 residues. The CDR3 is CASSYSRDKFGTSGHGYNEQFF. In DNA, the CDR3 is TGTGCCAGCAGTTACTCGCGGGACAAATTCGGGACTAGCGGGCATGGCTACAATGAGCAGTTCTTC.

About this clonotype itself: A read error may produce the germline difference seen at one junction end. The rearrangement uses TRBV27 and TRBJ1-6; tentative D call: TRBD1 (5 bases). This CDR3 region has 16 residues. From germline, CDR1 is MNHEY and CDR2 SMNVEV (reference sequence). CDR3 protein: CAGSPRVPGGNSPLHF. The CDR3 DNA reads TGTGCCGGCAGTCCCAGGGTACCCGGGGGTAATTCACCCCTCCACTTT.

The V and J genes are TRBV7-2 and TRBJ2-1; 7 nucleotides align to TRBD1. Germline CDR1 reads SGHTA; CDR2 reads FQGNSA. The CDR3 runs to 15 residues. The V gene end was trimmed by 1 base and the J gene end by 6 bases; junction bases not matched to a gene: 6. The CDR3 is CASSLVGRDSNEQFF. In DNA form, the CDR3 reads TGTGCCAGCAGCTTAGTTGGCCGGGACAGCAATGAGCAGTTCTTC.

This clonotype has just a few counts. The J gene is TRBJ2-7, the V gene TRBV28, with 9 nucleotides matching TRBD1. The end of the DNA fits TRBJ2-1 better, so the J call may be wrong. This CDR3 region has 15 residues. Germline assignment: CDR1 MDHEN and CDR2 SYDVKM. In DNA form, the CDR3 reads TGTGCCAGCAGATTTCCGGGACAGGGTCACGATGAGCAGTTCTTC. Its translation is CASRFPGQGHDEQFF.

DNA for the CDR3: TGTGCCAGCAGCTTGTTTCCCAGCGCTCTCACAGATACGCAGTATTTT. Translating it yields CASSLFPSALTDTQYF. This chain uses TRBV5-6 with TRBJ2-3, with D uncertain. Trimming pared 1 base from V and 2 bases from J, leaving 14 bases between. This CDR3 spans 16 amino acids. The germline V gene encodes CDR1 SGHDT and CDR2 YYEEEE.

This clonotype was found a few times. In this CDR3 the conserved last residue, phenylalanine or tryptophan, is missing, so a read error is likely. The chain links TRBV4-1 to TRBJ2-2; D uncertain. V lost 4 bases to trimming and J lost 2 bases, with 8 bases between them. The CDR3 length is 14 residues. Germline CDR1 reads MGHRA; CDR2 reads YSYEKL. CDR3 protein: CASSLDANTGELFL. The CDR3 coding sequence is TGCGCCAGCAGCCTGGACGCAAACACCGGGGAGCTGTTTCTT.

This chain uses TRBV27 with TRBJ2-7; 8 nucleotides agree with TRBD2. CDR3 length: 14 amino acids. Germline V CDR1 and CDR2: MNHEY, SMNVEV (reference sequence). The J segment lost 3 bases and the V segment lost 6 bases, leaving 7 bases of the junction unmatched. The CDR3 is CASRLSGKFYEQYF. Written as DNA, the CDR3 is TGTGCCAGCAGACTTAGCGGGAAGTTCTACGAGCAGTACTTC.

This clonotype was seen more than once but under ten times. This rearrangement joins TRBV4-3 to TRBJ2-5, with TRBD2 matching over 8 bases. The J call may be wrong; the DNA end is better matched by TRBJ2-1. This CDR3 spans 17 amino acids. Germline V gives CDR1 LGHNA, CDR2 YSLEER. The DNA of the CDR3 is TGCGCCAGCAGCCAATCGGGTAGCGGGACCCTAAGCAATGAGCAGTTCTTC. Amino acids: CASSQSGSGTLSNEQFF.

On this clonotype itself: Germline and junction disagree at one end, which may indicate a read error. This chain uses TRBV27 with TRBJ2-4; TRBD2 agrees at 8 bases. The germline gives CDR1 MNHEY, CDR2 SMNVEV (reference sequence). The CDR3 spans 15 residues. CDR3 DNA: TGTGCCAGCAGTTTATCTAGCGGGGCCAAAAACATTCAGCACTTC. Protein sequence: CASSLSSGAKNIQHF.

The chain carries TRBV20-1 and TRBJ1-1, with TRBD1 as a possible D gene (5 bases). The germline V gene encodes CDR1 DFQATT and CDR2 SNEGSKA (reference sequence). V was clipped by 6 bases and J by 1 base, with 9 bases between them. The CDR3 has 12 amino acids. DNA of the CDR3: TGCAGTGCCGAGACAGAGAACACTGAAGCTTTCTTT. It specifies CSAETENTEAFF.

This clonotype was observed at least ten times. The rearrangement joins TRBV5-1 to TRBJ1-2; no definite D call. CDR3 length: 13 residues. The V gene lost 0 bases and the J gene lost 3 bases, with 6 bases spanning the gap. Germline V CDR1 and CDR2: SGHRS, YFSETQ. The CDR3 is CASSLAGDYGYTF. CDR3 nucleotides: TGCGCCAGCAGCTTGGCAGGTGACTATGGCTACACCTTC.

This chain joins TRBV12-3 or TRBV12-4 and TRBJ1-2, with 9 bases matching TRBD1. This CDR3 comprises 13 residues. J lost 7 bases, V lost 3 bases, and 3 bases had no gene match. CDR3 sequence (DNA): TGTGCCAGCAGTTTGACAGGGGGACTTGGCTACACCTTC. It is translated as CASSLTGGLGYTF.